This is a list of T cell receptor beta chains from one sample in a study of blood T cell repertoires in COVID-19. The protocol was immunoSEQ multiplex PCR, while the TCRdb copy is restricted to in-frame clones and leaves out a portion. The table records roughly 69,000 clones, more than 75% of them present only once. The sample consisted of peripheral blood. These receptors were collected from a man in his sixties with COVID-19, enrolled during active disease. Each CDR3 is given with its conserved first and last residue. A D gene is named only where the DNA matches it firmly. Clone size, where shown, is once, few, many, or a class for clones that have expanded.

V,D,size,J,CDR3,DNA
TRBV24-1,NA,few,TRBJ1-5,CATGGGLGNQPQHF,TGTGCCACCGGGGGGGGCCTGGGAAATCAGCCCCAGCATTTT
TRBV5-6,NA,few,TRBJ2-7,CASSPRVSSYEQYF,TGTGCCAGCAGCCCCAGGGTCTCCTCCTACGAGCAGTACTTC
TRBV4-2,NA,NA,TRBJ2-7,CASSQVTGDEQYF,TGTGCCAGCAGCCAAGTAACGGGGGACGAGCAGTACTTC
TRBV12-3/TRBV12-4,TRBD1,NA,TRBJ1-5,CASNHRGGEPQHF,TGTGCCAGCAATCACAGGGGAGGAGAGCCCCAGCATTTT
TRBV19,NA,once,TRBJ1-5,CASSDTGNQPQHF,TGTGCCAGCAGTGACACAGGCAATCAGCCCCAGCATTTT
TRBV21-1,NA,NA,TRBJ2-5,CASSNPPGEETQYF,TGTGCCAGCAGCAATCCGCCAGGGGAAGAGACCCAGTACTTC
TRBV9,NA,NA,TRBJ2-5,CASSAAGKTQYF,TGTGCCAGCAGCGCGGCGGGGAAGACCCAGTACTTC
TRBV7-6,NA,NA,TRBJ2-2,CASSAQGHGELFF,TGTGCCAGCAGCGCCCAGGGGCACGGGGAGCTGTTTTTT
TRBV5-1,TRBD2,NA,TRBJ2-5,CASSLAGPQETQYF,TGCGCCAGCAGCTTAGCGGGGCCCCAGGAGACCCAGTACTTC
TRBV2,TRBD1,NA,TRBJ2-1,CASSREAGGNEQFF,TGTGCCAGCTCCCGAGAGGCAGGGGGCAATGAGCAGTTCTTC